This T cell receptor (beta chain) was identified in a study of blood T cells in healthy people across ages. As regards this clonotype: The junction and the germline gene differ at one end; a read error may be behind it.

Primers used in a second PCR of roughly 6 to 11 cycles were a sample-barcoded 5' primer and a J-beta primer mix. TCRdb itself ran the 5' RACE reads through MiXCR, one entry per CDR3 protein. Found here are 1.5 million to 2 million distinct CDR3 sequences, roughly 30% of them singletons; the top ten hold less than 9.5%. Per the germline V gene, CDR1 is MNHEY and CDR2 is SMNVEV (reference sequence). This CDR3 comprises 15 residues. This chain uses TRBV27 with TRBJ2-2; D remains ambiguous. The origin of this receptor is a woman in her 30s in good health. The sample comprised blood. The CDR3 here is CAGSLSWVPTGELFF. DNA for the CDR3: TGTGCCGGCAGTTTGTCCTGGGTGCCCACCGGGGAGCTGTTTTTT.